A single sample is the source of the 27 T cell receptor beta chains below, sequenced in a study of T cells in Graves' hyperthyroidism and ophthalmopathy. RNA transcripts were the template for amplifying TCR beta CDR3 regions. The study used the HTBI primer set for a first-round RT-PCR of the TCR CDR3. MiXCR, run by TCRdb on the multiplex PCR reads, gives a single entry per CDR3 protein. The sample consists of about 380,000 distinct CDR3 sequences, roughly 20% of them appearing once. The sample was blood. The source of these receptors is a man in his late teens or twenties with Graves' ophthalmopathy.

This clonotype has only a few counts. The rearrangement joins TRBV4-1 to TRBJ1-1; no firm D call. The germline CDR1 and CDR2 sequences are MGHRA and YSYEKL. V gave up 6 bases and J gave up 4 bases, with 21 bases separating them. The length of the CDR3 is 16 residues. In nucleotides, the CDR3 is TGCGCCAGCAGTATTCCCAGGACGCTGACAACCACTGAAGCTTTCTTT. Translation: CASSIPRTLTTTEAFF.

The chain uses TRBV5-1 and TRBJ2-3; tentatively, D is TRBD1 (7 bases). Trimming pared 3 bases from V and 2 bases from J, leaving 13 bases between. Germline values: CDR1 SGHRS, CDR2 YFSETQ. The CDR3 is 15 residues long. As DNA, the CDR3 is TGCGCCAGCAGCTCGGAGGGGGCTTTCACAGATACGCAGTATTTT. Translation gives CASSSEGAFTDTQYF. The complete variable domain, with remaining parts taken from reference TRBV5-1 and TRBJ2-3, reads KAGVTQTPRYLIKTRGQQVTLSCSPISGHRSVSWYQQTPGQGLQFLFEYFSETQRNKGNFPGRFSGRQFSNSRSEMNVSTLELGDSALYLCASSSEGAFTDTQYFGPGTRLTVL.

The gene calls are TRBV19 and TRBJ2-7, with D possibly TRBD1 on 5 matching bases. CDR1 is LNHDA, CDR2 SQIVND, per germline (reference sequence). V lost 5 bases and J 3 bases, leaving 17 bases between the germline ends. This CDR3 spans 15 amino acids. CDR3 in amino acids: CASSVGHSYDYEQYF. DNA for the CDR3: TGTGCCAGTAGTGTCGGACACTCCTATGACTACGAGCAGTACTTC. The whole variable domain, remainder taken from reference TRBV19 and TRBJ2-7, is DGGITQSPKYLFRKEGQNVTLSCEQNLNHDAMYWYRQDPGQGLRLIYYSQIVNDFQKGDIAEGYSVSREKKESFPLTVTSAQKNPTAFYLCASSVGHSYDYEQYFGPGTRLTVT.

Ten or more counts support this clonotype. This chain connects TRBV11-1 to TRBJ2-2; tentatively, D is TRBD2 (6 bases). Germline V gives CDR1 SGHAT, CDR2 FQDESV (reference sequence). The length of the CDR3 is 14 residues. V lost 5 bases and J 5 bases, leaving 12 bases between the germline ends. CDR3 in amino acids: CASSPGVRTGELFF. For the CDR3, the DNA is TGTGCCAGCAGCCCGGGGGTTCGAACCGGGGAGCTGTTTTTT.

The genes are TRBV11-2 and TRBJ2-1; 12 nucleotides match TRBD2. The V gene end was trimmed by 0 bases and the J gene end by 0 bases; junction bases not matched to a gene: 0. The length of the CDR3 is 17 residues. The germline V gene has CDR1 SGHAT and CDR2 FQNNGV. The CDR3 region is CASSLELAGGSYNEQFF. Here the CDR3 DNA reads TGTGCCAGCAGCTTAGAACTAGCGGGGGGCTCCTACAATGAGCAGTTCTTC.

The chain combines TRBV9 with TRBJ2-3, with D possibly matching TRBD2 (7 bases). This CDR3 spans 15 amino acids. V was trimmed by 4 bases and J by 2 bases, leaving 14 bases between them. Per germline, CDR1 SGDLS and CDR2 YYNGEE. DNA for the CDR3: TGTGCCAGCAGCCCTAGGGGGGGAGACACAGATACGCAGTATTTT. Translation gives CASSPRGGDTDTQYF.

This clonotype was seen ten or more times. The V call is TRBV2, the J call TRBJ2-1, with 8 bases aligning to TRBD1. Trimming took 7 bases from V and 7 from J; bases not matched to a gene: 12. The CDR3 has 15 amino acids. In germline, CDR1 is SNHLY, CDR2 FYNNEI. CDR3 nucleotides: TGTGCCAGCACCCCCCCCCGACAGGGGACGAATGAGCAGTTCTTC. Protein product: CASTPPRQGTNEQFF.

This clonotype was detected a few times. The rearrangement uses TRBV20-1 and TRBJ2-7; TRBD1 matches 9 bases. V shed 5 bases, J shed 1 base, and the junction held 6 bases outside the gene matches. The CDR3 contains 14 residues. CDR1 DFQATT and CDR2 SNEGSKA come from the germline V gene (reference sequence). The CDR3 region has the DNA TGCAGTGCTCGCCCCGGGACAGGGTCCTACGAGCAGTACTTC. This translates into CSARPGTGSYEQYF.

CDR3 coding DNA: TGTGCCAGCTCACCAGAACCGACGGGGAACTATGGCTACACCTTC. This encodes CASSPEPTGNYGYTF. The genes are TRBV18 and TRBJ1-2; D gene uncertain. This CDR3 is 15 amino acids long. Trimming took off 2 bases at V and 2 bases at J, with 12 bases between the two ends. Germline V gene lookup returns CDR1 KGHSH and CDR2 LQKENI.

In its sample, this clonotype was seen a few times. The CDR3 loop reads CASLQGGYNEQFF. For the CDR3, the DNA is TGTGCCAGCCTCCAGGGGGGGTACAATGAGCAGTTCTTC. J is TRBJ2-1 and V is TRBV18; D may correspond to TRBD1 or TRBD2 (7 bases each). Germline CDR1 and CDR2: KGHSH and LQKENI. V lost 8 bases and J 4 bases, leaving 12 bases between the germline ends. This CDR3 is 13 amino acids long.

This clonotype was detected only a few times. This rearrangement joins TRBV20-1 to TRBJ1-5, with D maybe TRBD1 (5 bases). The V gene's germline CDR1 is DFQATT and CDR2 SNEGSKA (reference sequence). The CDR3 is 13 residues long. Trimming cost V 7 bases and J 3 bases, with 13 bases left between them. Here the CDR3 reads CSVNPGYNQPQHF. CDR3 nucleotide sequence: TGCAGTGTTAACCCAGGGTACAATCAGCCCCAGCATTTT.

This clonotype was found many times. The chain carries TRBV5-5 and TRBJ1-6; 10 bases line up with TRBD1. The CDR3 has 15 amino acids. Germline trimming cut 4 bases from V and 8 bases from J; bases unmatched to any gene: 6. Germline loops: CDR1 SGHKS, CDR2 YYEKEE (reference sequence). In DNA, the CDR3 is TGTGCCAGCAGCGTATCCGGGACAGGGGATTCACCCCTCCACTTT. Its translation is CASSVSGTGDSPLHF.

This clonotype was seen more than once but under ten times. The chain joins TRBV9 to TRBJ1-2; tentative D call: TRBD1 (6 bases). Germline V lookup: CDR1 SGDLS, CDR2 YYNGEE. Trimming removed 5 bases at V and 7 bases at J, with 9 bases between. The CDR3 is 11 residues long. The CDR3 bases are TGTGCCAGCAGATCGACAGGTGGCTACACCTTC. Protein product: CASRSTGGYTF.

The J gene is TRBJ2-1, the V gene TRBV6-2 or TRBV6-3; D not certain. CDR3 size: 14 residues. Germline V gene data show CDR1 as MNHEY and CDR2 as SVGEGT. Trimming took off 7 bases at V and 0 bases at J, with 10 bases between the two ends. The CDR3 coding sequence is TGTGCCAGCAACACAATTAACTCCTACAATGAGCAGTTCTTC. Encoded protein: CASNTINSYNEQFF.

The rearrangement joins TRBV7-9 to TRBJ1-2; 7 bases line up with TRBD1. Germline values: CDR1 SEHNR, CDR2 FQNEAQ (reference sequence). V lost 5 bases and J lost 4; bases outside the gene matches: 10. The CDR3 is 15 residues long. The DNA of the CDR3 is TGTGCCAGCAGCAGAGGGGACAGCCTAGGCTATGGCTACACCTTC. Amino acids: CASSRGDSLGYGYTF.

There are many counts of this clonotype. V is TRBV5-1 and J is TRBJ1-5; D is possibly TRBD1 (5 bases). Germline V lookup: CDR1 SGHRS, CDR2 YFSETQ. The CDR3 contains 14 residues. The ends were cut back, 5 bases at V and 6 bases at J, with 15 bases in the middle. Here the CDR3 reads CASSPEGPPQPQHF. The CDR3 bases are TGCGCCAGCAGTCCTGAGGGGCCCCCTCAGCCCCAGCATTTT.

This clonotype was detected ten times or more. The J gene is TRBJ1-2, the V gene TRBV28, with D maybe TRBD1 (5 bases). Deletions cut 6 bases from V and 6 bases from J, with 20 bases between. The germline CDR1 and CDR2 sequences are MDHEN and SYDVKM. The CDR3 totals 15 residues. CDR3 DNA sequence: TGTGCCAGCAGAGACCCGGGACGGCCCTTGGATGGCTACACCTTC. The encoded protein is CASRDPGRPLDGYTF.

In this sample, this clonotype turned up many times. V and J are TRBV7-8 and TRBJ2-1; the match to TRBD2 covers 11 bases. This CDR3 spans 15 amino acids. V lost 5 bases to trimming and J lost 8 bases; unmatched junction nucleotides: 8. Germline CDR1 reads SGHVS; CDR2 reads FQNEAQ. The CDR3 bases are TGTGCCAGCAGCCATTCTAGCGGGGGGCGGGATGAGCAGTTCTTC. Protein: CASSHSSGGRDEQFF.

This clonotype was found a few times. Written as DNA, the CDR3 is TGTGCCAGCAGACGCGGGGCCGGGATAGAGCAGTACTTC. Protein: CASRRGAGIEQYF. The V gene is TRBV6-1, the J gene TRBJ2-7, with TRBD2 as a possible D gene (6 bases). V lost 6 bases, J lost 7 bases, and 16 bases lay in between. CDR1 is MNHNS and CDR2 is SASEGT in the germline V gene. The CDR3 runs to 13 residues.

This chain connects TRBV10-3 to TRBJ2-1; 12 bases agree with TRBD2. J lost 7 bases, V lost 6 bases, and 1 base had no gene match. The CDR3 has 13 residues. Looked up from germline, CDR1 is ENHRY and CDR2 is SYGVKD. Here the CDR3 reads CAISTSGGNEQFF. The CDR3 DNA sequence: TGTGCCATCAGCACTAGCGGGGGGAATGAGCAGTTCTTC.

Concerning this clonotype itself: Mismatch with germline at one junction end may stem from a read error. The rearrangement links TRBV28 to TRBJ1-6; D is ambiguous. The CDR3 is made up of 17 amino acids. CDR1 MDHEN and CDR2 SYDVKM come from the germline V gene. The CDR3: CAGSYPSEGTYNSPLHF. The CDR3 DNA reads TGTGCCGGCAGTTACCCCTCCGAAGGGACCTATAATTCACCCCTCCACTTT.

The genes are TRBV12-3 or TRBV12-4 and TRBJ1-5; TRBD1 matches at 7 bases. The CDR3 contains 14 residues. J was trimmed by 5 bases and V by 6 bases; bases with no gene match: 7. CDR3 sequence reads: CASSPQGRDQPQHF. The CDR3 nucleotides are TGTGCCAGCAGCCCACAGGGGAGGGATCAGCCCCAGCATTTT.

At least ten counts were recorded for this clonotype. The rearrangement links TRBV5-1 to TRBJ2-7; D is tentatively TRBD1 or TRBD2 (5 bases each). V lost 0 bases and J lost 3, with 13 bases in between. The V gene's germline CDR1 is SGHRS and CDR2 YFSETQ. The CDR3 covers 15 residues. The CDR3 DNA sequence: TGCGCCAGCAGCTTGGAAGGGACGGCTAACTACGAGCAGTACTTC. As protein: CASSLEGTANYEQYF.

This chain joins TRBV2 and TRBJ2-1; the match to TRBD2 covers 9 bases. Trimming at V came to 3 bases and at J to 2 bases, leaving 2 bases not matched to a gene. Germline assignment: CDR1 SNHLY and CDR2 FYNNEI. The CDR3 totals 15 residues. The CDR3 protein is CASSDAGGPYNEQFF. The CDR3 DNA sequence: TGTGCCAGCAGTGACGCGGGAGGGCCCTACAATGAGCAGTTCTTC. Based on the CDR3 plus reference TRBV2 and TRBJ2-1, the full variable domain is EPEVTQTPSHQVTQMGQEVILRCVPISNHLYFYWYRQILGQKVEFLVSFYNNEISEKSEIFDDQFSVERPDGSNFTLKIRSTKLEDSAMYFCASSDAGGPYNEQFFGPGTRLTVL.

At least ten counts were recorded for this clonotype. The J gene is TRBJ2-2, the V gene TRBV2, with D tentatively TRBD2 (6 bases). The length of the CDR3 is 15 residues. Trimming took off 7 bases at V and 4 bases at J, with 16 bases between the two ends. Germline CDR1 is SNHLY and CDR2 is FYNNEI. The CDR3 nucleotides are TGTGCCAGCAATCGGCAGGGAGGTGGCACCGGGGAGCTGTTTTTT. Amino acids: CASNRQGGGTGELFF. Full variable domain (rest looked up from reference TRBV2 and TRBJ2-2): EPEVTQTPSHQVTQMGQEVILRCVPISNHLYFYWYRQILGQKVEFLVSFYNNEISEKSEIFDDQFSVERPDGSNFTLKIRSTKLEDSAMYFCASNRQGGGTGELFFGEGSRLTVL.

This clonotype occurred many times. The DNA of the CDR3 is TGCGCCAGCAGCTTGGATGGGGCTTTAGGAGGCTACACCTTC. This codes for CASSLDGALGGYTF. The V gene is TRBV5-1, the J gene TRBJ1-2, with D maybe TRBD1 (5 bases). The CDR3 loop spans 14 amino acids. Germline V lookup: CDR1 SGHRS, CDR2 YFSETQ. Trimming shortened V by 0 bases and J by 8 bases, and 14 bases separated the two germline ends.

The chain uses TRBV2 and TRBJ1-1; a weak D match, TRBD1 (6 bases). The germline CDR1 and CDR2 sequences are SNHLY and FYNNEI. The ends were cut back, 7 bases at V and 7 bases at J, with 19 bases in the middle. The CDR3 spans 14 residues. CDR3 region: CASTFRDRGLEAFF. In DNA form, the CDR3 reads TGTGCCAGCACCTTCCGGGACCGGGGGCTTGAAGCTTTCTTT.